The TCR beta chain under discussion was sequenced for a study of blood T cells in healthy people across ages. Study observations and caveats: Possibly, changes in expanded clonotypes were confounded because donor CMV status was unknown. Observed TCR beta diversity per million T cells went down as age went up. This fall followed a roughly linear course with age.

Primers used in a second PCR of roughly 6 to 11 cycles were a sample-barcoded 5' primer and a J-beta primer mix. TCRdb recomputed calls from the 5' RACE reads with MiXCR, one row per CDR3 protein. The sample lists over 600,000 distinct CDR3 sequences; around 50% were seen once. About this clonotype: No antigen is known for it.

Every sample gave at least 5 micrograms of total RNA when it was extracted. The receptor was derived from a man aged 35-49 years in good health. What was sequenced was blood.

The CDR3 loop reads CATSDFRQGASNQPQHF. Here the CDR3 DNA reads TGTGCCACCAGTGATTTTCGTCAGGGAGCCTCCAATCAGCCCCAGCATTTT. The genes are TRBV24-1 and TRBJ1-5, with D tentatively TRBD1 (5 bases). Germline values: CDR1 KGHDR, CDR2 SFDVKD. The length of the CDR3 is 17 residues. Trimming took off 1 base at V and 3 bases at J, with 15 bases between the two ends.